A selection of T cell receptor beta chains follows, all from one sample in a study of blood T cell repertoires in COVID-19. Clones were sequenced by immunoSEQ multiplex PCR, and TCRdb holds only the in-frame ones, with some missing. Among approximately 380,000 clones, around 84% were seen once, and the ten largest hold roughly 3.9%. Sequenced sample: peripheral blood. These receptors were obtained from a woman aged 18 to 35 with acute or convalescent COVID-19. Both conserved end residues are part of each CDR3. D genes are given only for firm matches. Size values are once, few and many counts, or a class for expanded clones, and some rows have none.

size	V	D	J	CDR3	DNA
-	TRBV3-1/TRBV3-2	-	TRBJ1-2	CASSQDPGRVHGYTF	TGTGCCAGCAGCCAAGATCCAGGCAGGGTACATGGCTACACCTTC
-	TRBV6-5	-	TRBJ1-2	CASREGGGGYTF	TGTGCCAGCAGAGAGGGGGGGGGAGGCTACACCTTC
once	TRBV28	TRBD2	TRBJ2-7	CASSLRGTSLFYEQYF	TGTGCCAGCAGTTTAAGGGGGACTAGCCTATTCTACGAGCAGTACTTC
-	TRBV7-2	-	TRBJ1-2	CASSLGTTNYGYTF	TGTGCCAGCAGCTTAGGGACAACTAACTATGGCTACACCTTC
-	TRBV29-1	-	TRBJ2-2	CSVEDRGRDTGELFF	TGCAGCGTTGAAGATCGGGGTCGGGACACCGGGGAGCTGTTTTTT
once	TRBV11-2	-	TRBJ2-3	CASRHALGRDRSSDTQYF	TGTGCCAGCAGGCATGCCTTGGGGAGGGACAGGTCATCAGATACGCAGTATTTT
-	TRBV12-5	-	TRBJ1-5	CASGLSFLGGRAGQPQHF	TGTGCTAGTGGTTTGTCGTTCTTAGGTGGTAGGGCAGGGCAGCCCCAGCATTTT
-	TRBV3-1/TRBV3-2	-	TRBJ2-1	CASSQKSSSRSFF	TGTGCCAGCAGCCAAAAATCGTCTAGTAGGTCGTTCTTC
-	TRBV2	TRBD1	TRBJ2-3	CASSTRQGHTDTQYF	TGTGCCAGCAGCACTCGACAGGGGCACACAGATACGCAGTATTTT
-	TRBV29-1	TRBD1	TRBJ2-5	CSVGQGAQETQYF	TGCAGCGTTGGGCAGGGGGCGCAAGAGACCCAGTACTTC
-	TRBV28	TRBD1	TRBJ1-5	CASSPRGQGYQPQHF	TGTGCCAGCAGTCCCCGGGGACAGGGTTACCAGCCCCAGCATTTT
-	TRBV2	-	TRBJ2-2	CASRDRELFF	TGTGCCTCCCGGGACAGGGAGCTGTTTTTT
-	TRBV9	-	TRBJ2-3	CASSVAVPRDTQYF	TGTGCCAGCAGCGTAGCAGTCCCCAGAGATACGCAGTATTTT
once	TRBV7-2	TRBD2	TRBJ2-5	CASSYGRAGETQYF	TGTGCCAGCAGCTACGGGAGGGCCGGGGAGACCCAGTACTTC
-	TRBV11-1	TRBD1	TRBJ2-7	CASSLRGQSSYEQYF	TGTGCCAGCAGCTTAAGGGGGCAAAGCTCCTACGAGCAGTACTTC
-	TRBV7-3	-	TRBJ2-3	CASSLNPSSTQYF	TGTGCCAGCAGCTTAAACCCGTCTAGCACGCAGTATTTT
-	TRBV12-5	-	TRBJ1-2	CASGLTGPHYGYTF	TGTGCTAGTGGTTTGACAGGGCCCCACTATGGCTACACCTTC
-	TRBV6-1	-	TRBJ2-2	CASSEGLVGELFF	TGTGCCAGCAGTGAGGGACTTGTCGGGGAGCTGTTTTTT
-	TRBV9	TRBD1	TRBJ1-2	CASSVDGQDGYTF	TGTGCCAGCAGCGTCGATGGACAGGATGGCTACACCTTC
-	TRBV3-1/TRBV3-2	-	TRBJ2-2	CASSLYRQGQEGAAGELFF	TGTGCCAGCAGCCTATATCGTCAGGGGCAGGAGGGGGCCGCCGGGGAGCTGTTTTTT
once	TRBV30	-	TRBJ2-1	CAWSVGDYNEQFF	TGTGCCTGGAGTGTAGGGGACTACAATGAGCAGTTCTTC
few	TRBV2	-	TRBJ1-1	CASNYRRDTEAFF	TGTGCCAGCAACTACCGCCGGGACACTGAAGCTTTCTTT
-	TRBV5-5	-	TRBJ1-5	CASSLGTGNQPQHF	TGTGCCAGCAGCTTGGGGACAGGCAATCAGCCCCAGCATTTT
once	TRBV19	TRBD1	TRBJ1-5	CASNWDRGRGQPQHF	TGTGCCAGTAACTGGGACAGGGGGCGCGGTCAGCCCCAGCATTTT
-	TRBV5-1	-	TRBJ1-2	CASSLLRRSGGYTF	TGCGCCAGCAGCTTGTTGAGAAGAAGCGGGGGCTACACCTTC
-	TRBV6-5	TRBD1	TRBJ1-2	CASTQGTASIHGYTF	TGTGCCAGCACCCAAGGGACAGCGTCGATTCATGGCTACACCTTC
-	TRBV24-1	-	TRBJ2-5	CATSDRAFQETQYF	TGTGCCACCAGTGACAGGGCCTTTCAAGAGACCCAGTACTTC
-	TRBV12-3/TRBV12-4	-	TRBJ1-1	CASIMRDRREAFF	TGTGCCAGCATTATGAGAGACAGGCGTGAAGCTTTCTTT
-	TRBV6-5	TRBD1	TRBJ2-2	CASLHRGNTGELFF	TGTGCCAGCCTGCACAGGGGGAACACCGGGGAGCTGTTTTTT
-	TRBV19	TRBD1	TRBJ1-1	CASISWTGFPEAFF	TGTGCCAGTATTTCCTGGACAGGGTTCCCTGAAGCTTTCTTT
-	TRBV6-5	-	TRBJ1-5	CASSYQGLNQPQHF	TGTGCCAGCAGTTATCAGGGGCTCAATCAGCCCCAGCATTTT
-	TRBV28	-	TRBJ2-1	CASTLGGGLGARNEQFF	TGTGCCAGCACCTTGGGTGGTGGTCTGGGGGCGCGGAATGAGCAGTTCTTC
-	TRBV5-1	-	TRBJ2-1	CASSLENTRYNEQFF	TGCGCCAGCAGCTTGGAGAATACACGTTACAATGAGCAGTTCTTC
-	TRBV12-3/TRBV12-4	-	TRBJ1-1	CASSSQGEAFF	TGTGCCAGCAGTTCACAGGGTGAAGCTTTCTTT
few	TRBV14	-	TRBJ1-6	CASSQRGPNRGSPLHF	TGTGCCAGCAGCCAAAGGGGCCCCAATCGCGGTTCACCCCTCCACTTT
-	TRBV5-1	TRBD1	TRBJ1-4	CASSLTGGATNEKLFF	TGCGCCAGCAGCTTGACAGGGGGCGCAACTAATGAAAAACTGTTTTTT
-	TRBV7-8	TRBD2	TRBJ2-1	CASSSFGGTYNEQFF	TGTGCCAGCAGCTCTTTCGGGGGGACCTACAATGAGCAGTTCTTC
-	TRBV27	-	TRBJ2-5	CASSLSAQGETQYF	TGTGCCAGCAGTTTATCGGCCCAGGGAGAGACCCAGTACTTC
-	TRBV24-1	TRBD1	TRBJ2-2	CATSDLDRVTGELFF	TGTGCCACCAGTGATTTGGACAGGGTCACCGGGGAGCTGTTTTTT
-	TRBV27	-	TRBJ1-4	CASSLYGANEKLFF	TGTGCCAGCAGTTTGTACGGAGCTAATGAAAAACTGTTTTTT
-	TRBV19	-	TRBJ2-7	CASSMIANYEQYF	TGTGCCAGTAGTATGATTGCGAACTACGAGCAGTACTTC
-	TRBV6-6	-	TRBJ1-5	CASSPIGPQHF	TGTGCCAGCAGTCCTATCGGGCCCCAGCATTTT
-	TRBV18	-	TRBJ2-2	CASSDRNTGELFF	TGTGCCAGCTCGGACAGGAACACCGGGGAGCTGTTTTTT
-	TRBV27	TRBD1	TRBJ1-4	CASTLDRGFAANEKLFF	TGTGCCAGCACCTTGGACAGGGGGTTTGCGGCTAATGAAAAACTGTTTTTT
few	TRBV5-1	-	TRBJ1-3	CASSTTDRTSGNTIYF	TGCGCCAGCAGCACAACAGACAGGACCTCTGGAAACACCATATATTTT
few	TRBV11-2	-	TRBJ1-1	CASSPSPGGGTEAFF	TGTGCCAGCAGCCCTAGTCCCGGGGGGGGTACTGAAGCTTTCTTT
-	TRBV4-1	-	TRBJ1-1	CASSQEGAGVGRGAFF	TGCGCCAGCAGCCAAGAGGGGGCGGGTGTAGGGCGAGGAGCTTTCTTT